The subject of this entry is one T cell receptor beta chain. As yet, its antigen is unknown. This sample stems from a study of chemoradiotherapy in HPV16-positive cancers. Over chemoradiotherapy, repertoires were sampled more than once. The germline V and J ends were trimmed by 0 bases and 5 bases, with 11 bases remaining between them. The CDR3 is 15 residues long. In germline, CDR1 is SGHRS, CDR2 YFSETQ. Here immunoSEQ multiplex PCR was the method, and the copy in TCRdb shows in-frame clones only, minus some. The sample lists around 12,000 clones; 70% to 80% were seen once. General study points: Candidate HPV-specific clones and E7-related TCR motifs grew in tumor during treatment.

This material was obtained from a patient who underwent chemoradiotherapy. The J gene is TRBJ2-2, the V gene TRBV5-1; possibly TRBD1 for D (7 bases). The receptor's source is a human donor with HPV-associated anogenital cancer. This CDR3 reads CASSLDPGGTGELFF. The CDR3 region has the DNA TGCGCCAGCAGCTTGGACCCAGGGGGGACCGGGGAGCTGTTTTTT. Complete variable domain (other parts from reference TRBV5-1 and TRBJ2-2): KAGVTQTPRYLIKTRGQQVTLSCSPISGHRSVSWYQQTPGQGLQFLFEYFSETQRNKGNFPGRFSGRQFSNSRSEMNVSTLELGDSALYLCASSLDPGGTGELFFGEGSRLTVL.